Each of the 5 T cell receptor beta chains below was sequenced from the same sample in a study of T cell repertoires in cytomegalovirus infection. TCRdb re-called the reads through MiXCR, storing one row per CDR3 protein. The table shows about 920,000 distinct CDR3 sequences, with 31% occurring only once. No antigens are known for them. This specimen consisted of cultured CD8+ T cells from PBMCs, obtained from culture after CMV antigen stimulation. The source is a human donor in good health (CMV status not recorded). Some clones in this sample may be carry-over from other donors' samples.

This clonotype occurred a few times. V is TRBV7-2 and J is TRBJ2-3; either TRBD1 or TRBD2 may supply D (6 bases each). The length of the CDR3 is 13 residues. Germline-derived CDR1 and CDR2 are SGHTA and FQGNSA. V lost 7 bases, J lost 4 bases, and 12 bases lay in between. CDR3 in DNA: TGTGCCAGCAAAGGGGGGTGGTCAGATACGCAGTATTTT. Its translation: CASKGGWSDTQYF.

This chain joins TRBV20-1 and TRBJ2-3, with D possibly being TRBD1 (5 bases). The V end lost 3 bases, the J end lost 0 bases, and 10 bases lay between the germline ends. Germline assignment: CDR1 DFQATT and CDR2 SNEGSKA (reference sequence). The CDR3 totals 14 residues. The DNA for the CDR3 is TGCAGTGCTAGTAAGGGGCCTAGCACAGATACGCAGTATTTT. It translates to CSASKGPSTDTQYF.

In regard to this clonotype: A clone one base away is much larger, so this may be a read error. The genes are TRBV27 and TRBJ2-7, with D tentatively TRBD2 (6 bases). Germline lookup yields CDR1 MNHEY and CDR2 SMNVEV (reference sequence). This CDR3 is built from 16 residues. CDR3 residues: CACSPLWRVSSYEQYF. The CDR3 region has the DNA TGTGCCTGCAGTCCTTTGTGGAGGGTGAGCTCCTACGAGCAGTACTTC.

This clonotype has only a few counts. This chain connects TRBV7-9 to TRBJ1-1; D not certain. Germline V CDR1 and CDR2: SEHNR, FQNEAQ (reference sequence). Trimming took off 1 base at V and 6 bases at J, with 18 bases between the two ends. The length of the CDR3 is 16 residues. This CDR3 is CASSLVVARLSSEAFF. The CDR3 nucleotides are TGTGCCAGCAGCTTAGTTGTTGCCAGGCTGTCGTCTGAAGCTTTCTTT.

This clonotype has a handful of counts. The chain recombines TRBV7-9 with TRBJ2-3; 7 bases fit TRBD1. The V and J ends lost 7 bases and 2 bases, in that order; junction bases with no gene match: 12. Germline V gene data show CDR1 as SEHNR and CDR2 as FQNEAQ (reference sequence). The CDR3 runs to 16 residues. As DNA, the CDR3 is TGTGCCAGCAAAAGGGAAGGGGGCTGGGTCACAGATACGCAGTATTTT. This codes for CASKREGGWVTDTQYF.